A single sample is the source of the 14 T cell receptor beta chains below, sequenced in a study of T cell responses to AZD1222 COVID-19 vaccine. Using immunoSEQ multiplex PCR, the repertoire was profiled, and TCRdb retains in-frame clones only, with some absent. Of 100,000 to 150,000 clones listed, roughly 84% are singletons. The sequencing here drew on peripheral blood, taken 28 days after the second AZD1222 dose. The receptors come from an adult who received the AZD1222 COVID-19 vaccine.

The chain has TRBV19 and TRBJ2-1, with a tentative D call TRBD2 (6 bases). CDR3 length: 14 amino acids. Germline lookup yields CDR1 LNHDA and CDR2 SQIVND (reference sequence). V lost 3 bases and J 5 bases, leaving 11 bases between the germline ends. The CDR3 DNA follows: TGTGCCAGTAGTATTCGGGGCGGGAACAATGAGCAGTTCTTC. Translating it yields CASSIRGGNNEQFF.

The chain carries TRBV18 and TRBJ2-5; 8 nucleotides align to TRBD2. Per germline, CDR1 KGHSH and CDR2 LQKENI. This CDR3 has 16 amino acids. V shed 0 bases and J 6 bases; nucleotides not matched to a gene: 9. CDR3 nucleotide sequence: TGTGCCAGCTCACCACCGACGGGGGGGTTATTGAAGACCCAGTACTTC. Its protein product is CASSPPTGGLLKTQYF.

This chain links TRBV5-1 with TRBJ1-5; D is unresolved. CDR1 SGHRS and CDR2 YFSETQ come from the germline V gene. Trimming removed 1 base from V and 11 bases from J, with 16 bases in between. The CDR3 runs to 14 residues. The chain's CDR3 is CASSLISGSSAQHF. CDR3 sequence (DNA): TGCGCCAGCAGCTTGATAAGCGGGTCGTCGGCCCAGCATTTT.

The chain joins TRBV19 to TRBJ2-1; perhaps TRBD1 as D (6 bases). CDR1 and CDR2 (germline): LNHDA, SQIVND (reference sequence). CDR3 size: 16 residues. The V end was cut by 7 bases, the J end by 0 bases, with 16 bases between. The CDR3 DNA reads as TGTGCCAGTACCGACTGGACAGCGAGCTCCTACAATGAGCAGTTCTTC. This encodes CASTDWTASSYNEQFF.

The J gene is TRBJ2-7, the V gene TRBV5-6; TRBD1 matches 7 bases. CDR1 is SGHDT, CDR2 YYEEEE, per germline. Trimming cost V 1 base and J 0 bases; bases outside gene matches: 16. The CDR3 consists of 19 residues. The CDR3 DNA is TGTGCCAGCAGCTTGTTCAGGGGGTCTTCGTATCCCTCCTCCTACGAGCAGTACTTC. Protein: CASSLFRGSSYPSSYEQYF. Full variable domain (remainder filled in from reference TRBV5-6 and TRBJ2-7): DAGVTQSPTHLIKTRGQQVTLRCSPKSGHDTVSWYQQALGQGPQFIFQYYEEEERQRGNFPDRFSGHQFPNYSSELNVNALLLGDSALYLCASSLFRGSSYPSSYEQYFGPGTRLTVT.

This chain uses TRBV5-8 with TRBJ1-1; D is uncertain. This CDR3 comprises 12 residues. The germline CDR1 and CDR2 sequences are SGHTS and YDEGEE. V was clipped by 4 bases and J by 5 bases, with 9 bases between them. The CDR3 bases are TGTGCCAGCAGCCCGGAGAAAACTGAAGCTTTCTTT. It codes for CASSPEKTEAFF.

The chain employs TRBV15 and TRBJ2-3; the match to TRBD1 covers 8 bases. The junction had 9 bases not matched to a gene; V was cut back by 3 bases and J by 4 bases. Germline CDR1 LNHNV, CDR2 YYDKDF (reference sequence). The CDR3 is 16 residues long. CDR3 loop: CATSSGQGLLADTQYF. In DNA, the CDR3 is TGTGCCACCAGCAGTGGACAGGGTCTCCTAGCAGATACGCAGTATTTT.

This chain connects TRBV2 to TRBJ1-4, with D possibly being TRBD1 (5 bases). The CDR3 is 12 residues long. Trimming stripped 5 bases from V and 12 bases from J, with 13 bases between. The germline CDR1 and CDR2 sequences are SNHLY and FYNNEI. CDR3 loop: CASSPGTPQLFF. CDR3 nucleotide sequence: TGTGCCAGCAGTCCCGGGACTCCCCAACTGTTTTTT.

This clone rates as medium-sized. V gene TRBV7-6 combines with J gene TRBJ1-1, with 7 bases lining up with TRBD1. CDR3 length: 13 amino acids. Germline loops: CDR1 SGHVS, CDR2 FNYEAQ. V was clipped by 7 bases and J by 4 bases; unmatched bases: 6. CDR3 sequence: CASTLQGVTEAFF. The CDR3 DNA follows: TGTGCCAGCACCCTTCAGGGGGTCACTGAAGCTTTCTTT.

The V gene is TRBV28, the J gene TRBJ2-3; D is possibly TRBD1 or TRBD2 (5 bases each). The germline gives CDR1 MDHEN, CDR2 SYDVKM. The CDR3 spans 16 residues. The V and J ends lost 6 bases and 1 base respectively, with 17 bases between them. In DNA, the CDR3 is TGTGCCAGCAGCCGTATTCAGGGACCTGGCACAGATACGCAGTATTTT. Amino acid sequence: CASSRIQGPGTDTQYF.

V is TRBV28 and J is TRBJ1-1; no firm D call. The CDR3 runs to 15 residues. V lost 6 bases to trimming and J lost 6 bases, with 20 bases between them. Germline V gene sequence: CDR1 MDHEN, CDR2 SYDVKM. The CDR3 here is CASSYSSGFRAEAFF. The CDR3 DNA reads as TGTGCCAGCAGCTACTCCTCCGGGTTCCGCGCTGAAGCTTTCTTT.

The CDR3 sequence is CASSYLSTEAFF. The CDR3 DNA reads TGTGCCAGCAGTTACCTTTCCACTGAAGCTTTCTTT. This chain uses TRBV6-2 or TRBV6-3 with TRBJ1-1; D gene unclear. Germline values: CDR1 MNHEY, CDR2 SVGEGT. With 2 bases removed from V and 4 bases from J, the gap between germline ends came to 5 bases. The CDR3 runs 12 residues.

The rearrangement uses TRBV11-2 and TRBJ1-2; 7 nucleotides align to TRBD1. The junction had 7 bases not matched to a gene; V was cut back by 4 bases and J by 2 bases. This CDR3 has 15 amino acids. CDR1 SGHAT and CDR2 FQNNGV come from the germline V gene. For the CDR3, the DNA is TGTGCCAGCAGCTCTCCCCTGACAGGGAACTATGGCTACACCTTC. It yields the protein CASSSPLTGNYGYTF.

The table lists this clone with a count of one. The chain joins TRBV19 to TRBJ2-5; 11 nucleotides agree with TRBD2. Trimming took 6 bases from V and 5 from J; bases not matched to a gene: 2. The germline CDR1 and CDR2 sequences are LNHDA and SQIVND (reference sequence). This CDR3 has 13 residues. For the CDR3, the DNA is TGTGCCAGTAGCGCTAGCGGGGGGGAGACCCAGTACTTC. This encodes CASSASGGETQYF.